The source of this T cell receptor (beta chain) is a study of breast tumors, draining lymph nodes, adjacent tissues. General study findings and limits: Findings are consistent with lymph node origin and intratumoral expansion of most tumor T cells.

TCRdb used MiXCR to reprocess the multiplex PCR reads, holding one entry per CDR3 protein. The sample shows more than 200,000 distinct CDR3 sequences, roughly 32% of them seen only once. Breast cancer patients provided tissue from their axillary draining lymph nodes. This CDR3 is 13 amino acids long. The V segment lost 6 bases and the J segment 5 bases; nucleotides outside the gene matches: 6. This clonotype was observed many times. Its antigen is still unknown. This sequence was found in a female donor with breast cancer. Some clones in this sample may be carry-over from other donors' samples. The chain joins TRBV12-3 or TRBV12-4 to TRBJ2-7; 8 positions match TRBD1. The sample consisted of axillary lymph node tissue. CDR3 region: CASSRTGSNEQYF. The CDR3 nucleotides read TGTGCCAGCAGCCGGACAGGGTCCAACGAGCAGTACTTC.